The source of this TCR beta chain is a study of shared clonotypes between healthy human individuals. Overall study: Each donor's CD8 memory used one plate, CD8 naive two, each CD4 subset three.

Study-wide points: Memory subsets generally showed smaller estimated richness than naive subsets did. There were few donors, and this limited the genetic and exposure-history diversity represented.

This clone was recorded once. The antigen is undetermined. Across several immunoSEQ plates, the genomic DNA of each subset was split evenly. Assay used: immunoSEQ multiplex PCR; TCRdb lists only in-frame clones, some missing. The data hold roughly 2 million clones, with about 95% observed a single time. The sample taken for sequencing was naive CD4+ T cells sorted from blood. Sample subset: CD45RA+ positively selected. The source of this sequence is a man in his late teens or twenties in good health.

CDR3 in amino acids: CASSVAGTLSTDTQYF. CDR3 coding DNA: TGTGCCAGCAGCGTAGCCGGGACCCTAAGCACAGATACGCAGTATTTT. This chain uses TRBV9 with TRBJ2-3; D may correspond to TRBD1 or TRBD2 (5 bases each). The CDR3 is made up of 16 amino acids. The V gene's germline CDR1 is SGDLS and CDR2 YYNGEE. With 0 bases removed from V and 0 bases from J, the gap between germline ends came to 11 bases.